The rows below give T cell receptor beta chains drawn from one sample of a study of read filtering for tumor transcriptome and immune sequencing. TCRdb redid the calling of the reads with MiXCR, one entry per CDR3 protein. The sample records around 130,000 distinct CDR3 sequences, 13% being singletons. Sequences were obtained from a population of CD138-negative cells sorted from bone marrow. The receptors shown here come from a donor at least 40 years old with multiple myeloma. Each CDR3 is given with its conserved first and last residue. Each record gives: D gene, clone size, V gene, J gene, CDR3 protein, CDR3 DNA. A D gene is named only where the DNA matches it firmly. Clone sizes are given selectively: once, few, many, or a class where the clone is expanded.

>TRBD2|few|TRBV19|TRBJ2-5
CASSISGGQETQYF
TGTGCCAGTAGTATCTCGGGAGGCCAAGAGACCCAGTACTTC
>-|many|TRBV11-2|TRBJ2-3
CASSFRRGGTDTQYF
TGTGCCAGCAGCTTCCGGCGAGGGGGTACAGATACGCAGTATTTT
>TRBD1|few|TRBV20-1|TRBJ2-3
CSARGAGGVTDTQYF
TGCAGTGCTAGAGGGGCAGGGGGTGTTACAGATACGCAGTATTTT
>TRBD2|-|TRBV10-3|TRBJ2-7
CAISGGSGGSYEQYF
TGTGCCATCAGTGGGGGTAGCGGGGGCTCCTACGAGCAGTACTTC
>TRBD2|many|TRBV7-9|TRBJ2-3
CASSSLAGAARGADTQYF
TGTGCCAGCAGCTCGTTAGCGGGAGCCGCCCGGGGCGCAGATACGCAGTATTTT
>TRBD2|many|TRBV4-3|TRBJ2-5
CASSQEALAGAVGETQYF
TGCGCCAGCAGCCAAGAAGCCCTAGCGGGAGCGGTGGGTGAGACCCAGTACTTC
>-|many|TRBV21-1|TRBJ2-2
CASNRLCGELFF
TGTGCCAGCAATAGACTGTGCGGGGAGCTGTTTTTT
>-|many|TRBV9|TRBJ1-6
CASSVKIDNSPLHF
TGTGCCAGCAGCGTTAAAATCGATAATTCACCCCTCCACTTT
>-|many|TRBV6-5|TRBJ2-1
CASKKGPYYNEQFF
TGTGCCAGCAAGAAGGGACCCTACTACAATGAGCAGTTCTTC
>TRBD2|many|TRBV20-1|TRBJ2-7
CSAILAGPTYEQYF
TGCAGTGCTATACTAGCGGGTCCAACCTACGAGCAGTACTTC
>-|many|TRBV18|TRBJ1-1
CASSPRGGMNTEAFF
TGTGCCAGCTCACCACGGGGAGGGATGAACACTGAAGCTTTCTTT
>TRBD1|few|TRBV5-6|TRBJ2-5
CASSFRSGGLFQETQYF
TGTGCCAGCAGCTTTCGTTCAGGGGGCCTTTTCCAAGAGACCCAGTACTTC
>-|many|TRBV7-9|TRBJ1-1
CASSLQGYTEAFF
TGTGCCAGCAGCTTACAAGGTTACACTGAAGCTTTCTTT
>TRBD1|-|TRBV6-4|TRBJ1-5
CASSDRGQLSNQPQHF
TGTGCCAGCAGTGACCGGGGACAGCTTAGCAATCAGCCCCAGCATTTT
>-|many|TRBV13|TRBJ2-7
CASSLGGLRYEQYF
TGTGCCAGCAGCTTAGGGGGGTTGAGGTACGAGCAGTACTTC
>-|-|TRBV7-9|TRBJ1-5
CASSPQNQPQHF
TGTGCCAGCAGCCCACAGAATCAGCCCCAGCATTTT
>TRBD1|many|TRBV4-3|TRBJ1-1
CASSPRTGPTEAFF
TGCGCCAGCAGCCCACGGACAGGCCCCACTGAAGCTTTCTTT